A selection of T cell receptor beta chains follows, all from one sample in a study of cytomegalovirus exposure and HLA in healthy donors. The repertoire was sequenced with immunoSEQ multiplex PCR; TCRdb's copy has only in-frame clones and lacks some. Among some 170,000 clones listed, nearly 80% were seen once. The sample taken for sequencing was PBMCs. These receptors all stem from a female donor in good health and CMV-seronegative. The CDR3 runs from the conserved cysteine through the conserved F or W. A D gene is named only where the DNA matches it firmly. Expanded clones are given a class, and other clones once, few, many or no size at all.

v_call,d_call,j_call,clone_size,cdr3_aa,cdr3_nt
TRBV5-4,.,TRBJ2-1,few,CASRPQMGGGGYNEQFF,TGTGCCAGCAGGCCCCAGATGGGTGGCGGTGGCTACAATGAGCAGTTCTTC
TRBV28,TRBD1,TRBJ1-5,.,CASSLPRTGRNSNQPQHF,TGTGCCAGCAGCCTTCCCCGGACAGGGCGGAATAGCAATCAGCCCCAGCATTTT
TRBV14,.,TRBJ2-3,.,CASSPSGSHTQYF,TGTGCCAGCAGCCCCTCAGGGTCACATACGCAGTATTTT
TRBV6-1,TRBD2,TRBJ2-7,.,CASSEDGLAESSYEQYF,TGTGCCAGCAGTGAAGATGGACTAGCGGAAAGCTCCTACGAGCAGTACTTC
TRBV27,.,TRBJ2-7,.,CASKRALSYEQYF,TGTGCCAGTAAGCGGGCGCTCTCCTACGAGCAGTACTTC
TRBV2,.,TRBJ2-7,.,CASCRGAAYEQYF,TGTGCCAGCTGCCGGGGAGCGGCCTACGAGCAGTACTTC
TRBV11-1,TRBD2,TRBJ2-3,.,CASSLIAVLLADTDTQYF,TGTGCCAGCAGCTTAATTGCTGTCCTGCTAGCGGACACAGATACGCAGTATTTT
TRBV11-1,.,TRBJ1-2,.,CASSWGGDGYTF,TGTGCCAGCAGCTGGGGGGGAGACGGCTACACCTTC
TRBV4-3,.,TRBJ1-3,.,CASSQEVGAGTIYF,TGCGCCAGCAGCCAAGAAGTGGGGGCCGGGACCATATATTTT
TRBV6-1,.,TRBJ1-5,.,CASSVLWGGFDQPQHF,TGTGCCAGCAGTGTCCTATGGGGCGGCTTCGATCAGCCCCAGCATTTT
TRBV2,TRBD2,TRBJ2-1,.,CASEPGLGEGEQFF,TGTGCCAGCGAACCGGGACTAGGTGAAGGCGAGCAGTTCTTC
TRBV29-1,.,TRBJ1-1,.,CSVAVPGAFF,TGCAGCGTTGCAGTCCCAGGGGCTTTCTTT
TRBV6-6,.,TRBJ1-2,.,CASSQRRGGGYGYTF,TGTGCCAGCAGTCAAAGGAGGGGTGGTGGCTATGGCTACACCTTC
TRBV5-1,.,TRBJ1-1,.,CTSSLQGQNTEAFF,TGCACCAGCAGCTTGCAGGGTCAGAACACTGAAGCTTTCTTT
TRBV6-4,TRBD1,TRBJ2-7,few,CASREQGAGLPPYYEQYF,TGTGCCAGCAGAGAACAGGGGGCAGGACTACCCCCCTACTACGAGCAGTACTTC
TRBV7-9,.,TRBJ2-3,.,CASSHRQHSTDTQYF,TGTGCCAGCAGCCACCGACAGCATAGCACAGATACGCAGTATTTT
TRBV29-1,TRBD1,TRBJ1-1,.,CSVRNRGGLNTEAFF,TGCAGCGTTCGAAACAGGGGGGGCTTGAACACTGAAGCTTTCTTT
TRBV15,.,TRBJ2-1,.,CATSRDLGNYNEQFF,TGTGCCACCAGCAGAGATCTAGGTAACTACAATGAGCAGTTCTTC
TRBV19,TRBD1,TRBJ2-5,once,CASSSPRQGTQETQYF,TGTGCCAGTAGTTCGCCGAGACAGGGGACTCAAGAGACCCAGTACTTC
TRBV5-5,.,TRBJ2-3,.,CASSLPPGDTDTQYF,TGTGCCAGCAGCTTGCCCCCAGGGGATACAGATACGCAGTATTTT
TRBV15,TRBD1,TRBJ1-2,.,CATSIFRGLYGYTF,TGTGCCACCAGCATATTCAGGGGGCTGTATGGCTACACCTTC
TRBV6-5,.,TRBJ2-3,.,CASSYRRGAGTDTQYF,TGTGCCAGCAGTTATCGACGCGGCGCTGGCACAGATACGCAGTATTTT
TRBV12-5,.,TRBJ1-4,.,CASGPGTGGLFF,TGTGCTAGTGGTCCGGGAACCGGAGGACTGTTTTTT
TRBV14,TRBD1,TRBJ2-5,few,CASSQWDRGQETQYF,TGTGCCAGCAGCCAATGGGACAGGGGCCAAGAGACCCAGTACTTC
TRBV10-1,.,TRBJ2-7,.,CASTLVAYEQYF,TGCGCCAGCACACTAGTCGCATACGAGCAGTACTTC
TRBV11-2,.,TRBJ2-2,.,CASSRSLGRYTGELFF,TGTGCCAGCAGCCGGTCGTTGGGGAGGTACACCGGGGAGCTGTTTTTT
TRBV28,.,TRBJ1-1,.,CASRTVNTEAFF,TGTGCCAGCAGGACAGTGAACACTGAAGCTTTCTTT
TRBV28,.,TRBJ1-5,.,CASSKTQPQHF,TGTGCCAGCAGTAAGACACAGCCCCAGCATTTT
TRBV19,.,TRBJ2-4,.,CASSIGFRGDTAKNIQYF,TGTGCCAGTAGTATAGGTTTCAGGGGCGACACAGCCAAAAACATTCAGTACTTC
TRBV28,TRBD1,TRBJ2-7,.,CASSTTDRGDYYEQYF,TGTGCCAGCAGTACAACGGACAGGGGAGACTACTACGAGCAGTACTTC
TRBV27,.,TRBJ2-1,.,CASSLSTMGGEQFF,TGTGCCAGCAGTTTATCGACCATGGGGGGTGAGCAGTTCTTC
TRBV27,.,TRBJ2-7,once,CASSLAGSSYEQYF,TGTGCCAGCAGTTTGGCGGGAAGCTCCTACGAGCAGTACTTC
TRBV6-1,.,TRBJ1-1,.,CASRFTRDEAFF,TGTGCCAGTCGATTCACCAGGGATGAAGCTTTCTTT
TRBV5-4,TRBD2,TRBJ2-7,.,CASSLAGGSSYEQYF,TGTGCCAGCAGCTTGGCTGGCGGGAGCTCCTACGAGCAGTACTTC
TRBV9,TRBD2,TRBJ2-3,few,CASSVRLAGGDTQYF,TGTGCCAGCAGCGTACGACTAGCGGGGGGAGATACGCAGTATTTT
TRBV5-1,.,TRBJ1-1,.,CASSALQGNTEAFF,TGCGCCAGCAGCGCCCTACAGGGGAACACTGAAGCTTTCTTT
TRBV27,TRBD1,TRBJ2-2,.,CASSYRGTGELFF,TGTGCCAGCAGCTACAGGGGGACCGGGGAGCTGTTTTTT
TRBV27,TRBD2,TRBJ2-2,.,CASRTGLADQGELFF,TGTGCCAGCAGAACGGGACTAGCGGATCAAGGGGAGCTGTTTTTT